Presented here are 24 T cell receptor beta chains from one specimen sequenced in a study of cytomegalovirus exposure and HLA in healthy donors. The PCR contained 60 Vbeta and 13 Jbeta primers. Profiled with immunoSEQ multiplex PCR; TCRdb holds only in-frame clones, not every one. This sample has roughly 100,000 clones, with around 10% found just once. The sample taken for sequencing was PBMCs. Receptor source: a man aged 35 to 55 in good health and CMV-seropositive.

This clone has only a few counts. V and J are TRBV7-3 and TRBJ1-1, with 7 positions matching TRBD1. This CDR3 comprises 15 residues. Germline loops: CDR1 SGHTA, CDR2 FQGTGA. With V trimmed by 6 bases and J by 4 bases, 11 bases remained unmatched. For the CDR3, the DNA is TGTGCCAGCAGTGCAGGGGGATTTAGGAGCACTGAAGCTTTCTTT. This gives the protein CASSAGGFRSTEAFF.

This clone occurred a few times. The chain joins TRBV4-2 to TRBJ2-6; D is perhaps TRBD1 (5 bases). Germline lookup yields CDR1 LGHNA and CDR2 YNFKEQ. The CDR3 length is 20 residues. Trimming took off 3 bases at V and 3 bases at J, with 24 bases between the two ends. CDR3 residues: CASSQATGPGHRFGANVLTF. CDR3 DNA: TGTGCCAGCAGCCAGGCCACCGGGCCAGGACATCGTTTTGGGGCCAACGTCCTGACTTTC.

The chain joins TRBV6-5 to TRBJ2-7; D unresolved. V lost 3 bases and J 6 bases, leaving 12 bases between the germline ends. Looked up from germline, CDR1 is MNHEY and CDR2 is SVGAGI. This CDR3 region has 13 residues. The CDR3 DNA follows: TGTGCCAGCAGTTATTCCCCAGGCCCCGAGCAGTACTTC. It is translated as CASSYSPGPEQYF.

The rearrangement uses TRBV5-1 and TRBJ2-1, with 8 nucleotides matching TRBD2. V lost 0 bases, J lost 7 bases, and 6 bases stayed unmatched. Germline values: CDR1 SGHRS, CDR2 YFSETQ. The CDR3 has 15 residues. CDR3 sequence (DNA): TGCGCCAGCAGCTTGGCTGGGACTAGGCAAAATGAGCAGTTCTTC. Its protein is CASSLAGTRQNEQFF.

This clone was observed a few times. Compared with germline, one end of the junction differs, possibly owing to a read error. The rearrangement links TRBV7-7 to TRBJ1-4, with TRBD1 as a possible D gene (6 bases). The CDR3 sequence is 15 residues long. The germline gives CDR1 SSHAT, CDR2 FNYEAQ (reference sequence). The CDR3 DNA sequence: TGTGCTAGCAGCCATACCAGGGGTCCTTTGGAAAAACTGTTTTTT. Translated, it gives CASSHTRGPLEKLFF. Filled out from reference TRBV7-7 and TRBJ1-4, the complete variable domain reads GAGVSQSPRYKVTKRGQDVTLRCDPISSHATLYWYQQALGQGPEFLTYFNYEAQPDKSGLPSDRFSAERPEGSISTLTIQRTEQRDSAMYRCASSHTRGPLEKLFFGSGTQLSVL.

The chain combines TRBV27 with TRBJ2-3; no clear D. The CDR3 extends over 13 amino acids. Germline-derived CDR1 and CDR2 are MNHEY and SMNVEV (reference sequence). The V and J ends lost 3 bases and 4 bases respectively, with 8 bases between them. The CDR3 loop is CASSFGFADTQYF. The CDR3 nucleotides are TGTGCCAGCAGTTTCGGGTTCGCAGATACGCAGTATTTT.

There are a few counts of this clone. The chain recombines TRBV29-1 with TRBJ1-1; tentatively, D is TRBD1 (5 bases). Deletions cut 0 bases from V and 11 bases from J, with 10 bases between. CDR3 size: 11 residues. The germline V gene encodes CDR1 SQVTM and CDR2 ANQGSEA. In nucleotides, the CDR3 is TGCAGCGTTGAAGATCTAGGGGATGCTTTCTTT. It translates to CSVEDLGDAFF.

The gene calls are TRBV19 and TRBJ2-1; 10 positions agree with TRBD2. This CDR3 has 16 amino acids. Germline V gives CDR1 LNHDA, CDR2 SQIVND (reference sequence). Trimming at V came to 3 bases and at J to 4 bases, leaving 6 bases not matched to a gene. The CDR3 coding sequence is TGTGCCAGTAGTATTGTGGGACTAGCGCGTTACAATGAGCAGTTCTTC. It specifies CASSIVGLARYNEQFF.

The chain has TRBV30 and TRBJ1-1, with D unresolved. The germline V gene has CDR1 GTSNPN and CDR2 SVGIG (reference sequence). The CDR3 has 11 residues. Trimming left V 1 base short and J 4 bases short, with 4 bases between. Here the CDR3 reads CAWSESTEAFF. CDR3 sequence (DNA): TGTGCCTGGAGTGAGAGCACTGAAGCTTTCTTT. The whole variable domain, remainder taken from reference TRBV30 and TRBJ1-1, is SQTIHQWPATLVQPVGSPLSLECTVEGTSNPNLYWYRQAAGRGLQLLFYSVGIGQISSEVPQNLSASRPQDRQFILSSKKLLLSDSGFYLCAWSESTEAFFGQGTRLTVV.

The J gene is TRBJ2-1, the V gene TRBV21-1; whether TRBD1, the table's D call, matches the DNA was not checked. TRBV21-1 represents a pseudogene. The CDR3 runs 13 residues. The CDR3: CASTTGVGNEQFF. In DNA form, the CDR3 reads TGTGCCAGCACGACAGGGGTGGGCAATGAGCAGTTCTTC.

The rearrangement uses TRBV6-5 and TRBJ2-1, with D tentatively TRBD1 (7 bases). The CDR3 sequence is 12 residues long. Germline V gene sequence: CDR1 MNHEY, CDR2 SVGAGI. Trimming took off 9 bases at V and 7 bases at J, with 13 bases between the two ends. DNA for the CDR3: TGTGCCAGTAAACAGGGGAGGAATGAGCAGTTCTTC. It codes for CASKQGRNEQFF.

This clone was seen more than once but under ten times. The chain has TRBV5-1 and TRBJ2-7; weak D call: TRBD1 (6 bases). The CDR3 has 14 residues. V was cut by 3 bases and J by 6 bases, with 16 bases left in between. The V gene's germline CDR1 is SGHRS and CDR2 YFSETQ. This CDR3 is CASSSGTLVFEQYF. CDR3 sequence (DNA): TGCGCCAGCAGCTCCGGGACACTTGTGTTCGAGCAGTACTTC.

This clone has only a few counts. The chain is built from TRBV19 and TRBJ2-7; 15 bases are shared with TRBD2. After removal of 5 bases from V and 3 bases from J, the junction contained 11 bases not matched to a gene. Germline loops: CDR1 LNHDA, CDR2 SQIVND (reference sequence). The CDR3 contains 18 residues. For the CDR3, the DNA is TGTGCCAGTAGTCCCACCGGACTAGCGGGAGGGCCTAACTACGAGCAGTACTTC. Translation gives CASSPTGLAGGPNYEQYF.

This chain uses TRBV7-8 with TRBJ1-1, with unresolved D. This CDR3 has 15 residues. From germline, CDR1 is SGHVS and CDR2 FQNEAQ. The ends were cut back, 3 bases at V and 4 bases at J, with 15 bases in the middle. The CDR3 sequence is CASSLVRGGSTEAFF. DNA of the CDR3: TGTGCCAGCAGCTTGGTTCGGGGAGGAAGCACTGAAGCTTTCTTT.

The genes are TRBV12-5 and TRBJ1-5; maybe TRBD1 (6 bases). Germline V gene data show CDR1 as LGHNT and CDR2 as FRNRAP. This CDR3 has 21 amino acids. V dropped 1 base and J dropped 0 bases, with 25 bases sitting between them. CDR3 in amino acids: CASGLGPRDTTHHYSNQPQHF. DNA of the CDR3: TGTGCTAGTGGTTTGGGACCCCGGGACACAACCCACCACTATAGCAATCAGCCCCAGCATTTT.

The chain is built from TRBV4-1 and TRBJ2-1; TRBD2 matches 12 bases. The ends lost 3 bases at V and 0 bases at J; junction bases unmatched: 18. Per the germline V gene, CDR1 is MGHRA and CDR2 is YSYEKL. The CDR3 runs 22 residues. CDR3 nucleotide sequence: TGCGCCAGCAGCCAGCATCCGGGACAGCGGACTAGCGGGGCCAGCTCCTACAATGAGCAGTTCTTC. This gives the protein CASSQHPGQRTSGASSYNEQFF.

This clone was detected only once. The gene calls are TRBV28 and TRBJ2-3, with 8 positions matching TRBD2. The V gene end was trimmed by 2 bases and the J gene end by 0 bases; junction bases not matched to a gene: 1. Germline V gene sequence: CDR1 MDHEN, CDR2 SYDVKM. The CDR3 is made up of 15 amino acids. The chain's CDR3 is CASSLAGGSTDTQYF. The CDR3 region has the DNA TGTGCCAGCAGTTTAGCGGGAGGTAGCACAGATACGCAGTATTTT.

The chain links TRBV6-1 to TRBJ1-5; the D gene is possibly TRBD1 (5 bases). Germline V gene sequence: CDR1 MNHNS, CDR2 SASEGT. The CDR3 has 14 residues. V gave up 4 bases and J gave up 3 bases, with 10 bases separating them. CDR3 loop: CASSARQTNQPQHF. CDR3 DNA sequence: TGTGCCAGCAGTGCTCGACAGACCAATCAGCCCCAGCATTTT.

The chain has TRBV5-1 and TRBJ1-6; 7 bases match TRBD1. V lost 2 bases and J lost 5; bases outside the gene matches: 4. Germline-derived CDR1 and CDR2 are SGHRS and YFSETQ. The CDR3 extends over 15 amino acids. The CDR3: CASSFRDSDNSPLHF. The CDR3 DNA follows: TGCGCCAGCAGCTTCCGGGACAGTGATAATTCACCCCTCCACTTT.

Of note for this clone: At one end, the junction sequence differs from germline, possibly due to a read error. The gene calls are TRBV7-7 and TRBJ2-1; the match to TRBD2 covers 9 bases. CDR1 and CDR2 (germline): SSHAT, FNYEAQ (reference sequence). CDR3 length equals 15 residues. CDR3 loop: CASSLGGTSNEEQFF. The CDR3 nucleotides read TGTGCTAGCAGCTTAGGGGGGACTAGCAACGAAGAGCAGTTCTTC.

This clone was picked up a small number of times. J is TRBJ2-3 and V is TRBV4-2; 9 bases align to TRBD2. Trimming at V came to 4 bases and at J to 0 bases, leaving 5 bases not matched to a gene. There are 16 residues in the CDR3. Per the germline V gene, CDR1 is LGHNA and CDR2 is YNFKEQ. The CDR3 region is CASSPRAGGSTDTQYF. CDR3 in DNA: TGTGCCAGCAGCCCCCGAGCGGGAGGAAGCACAGATACGCAGTATTTT.

This clone has only a few counts. The chain recombines TRBV4-2 with TRBJ2-7, with 9 bases lining up with TRBD2. CDR1 is LGHNA, CDR2 YNFKEQ, per germline. The CDR3 sequence is 15 residues long. Unmatched junction bases numbered 5, after V lost 1 base and J lost 4 bases. The chain's CDR3 is CASSQAGLAEYEQYF. In DNA, the CDR3 is TGTGCCAGCAGCCAAGCGGGACTAGCAGAATACGAGCAGTACTTC.

This clone was observed once. The V and J genes are TRBV5-6 and TRBJ2-1, with TRBD2 as a possible D gene (6 bases). The V end was cut by 4 bases, the J end by 7 bases, with 24 bases between. Germline lookup yields CDR1 SGHDT and CDR2 YYEEEE. The CDR3 runs to 17 residues. In DNA, the CDR3 is TGTGCCAGCAGCATCCTCAAAGGGCCAGGGAGGAGGAATGAGCAGTTCTTC. It is translated as CASSILKGPGRRNEQFF.

This clone turned up a few times. The chain links TRBV6-5 to TRBJ1-2, with TRBD1 as a possible D gene (6 bases). Germline V lookup: CDR1 MNHEY, CDR2 SVGAGI. The CDR3 contains 13 residues. The ends were cut back, 6 bases at V and 2 bases at J, with 10 bases in the middle. CDR3: CASRLQGNYGYTF. CDR3 DNA sequence: TGTGCCAGCAGACTCCAGGGGAACTATGGCTACACCTTC.